This TCR beta chain was found in a study of CD8+CD57+ T cells in acquired aplastic anemia. Whole-study results and caveats: Some 30 was the count of CD8+ CDR3 sequences that patients shared with controls. Patients did not significantly differ from controls in CD8+ Simpson's diversity.

V was shortened by 4 bases and J by 4 bases, with 11 bases between the two germline ends. CDR1 MNHNS and CDR2 SASEGT come from the germline V gene. There are 15 residues in the CDR3. Patients included in sequencing had previously demonstrated CD8+CD57+ cell expansion by flow cytometry. Profiling of TCR beta VDJ combinations and CDR3 sequences used genomic DNA as template. Using its own MiXCR run on the reads, TCRdb lists one record per CDR3 protein. In the table there are more than 200,000 distinct CDR3 sequences, around 49% of which are singletons. This clonotype occurred many times. The antigen is not known.

Sequencing was done on a sample of sorted CD4+, CD8+, or CD8+CD57+ T cells (not recorded which) from PBMCs. The sequence was collected from a human donor with aplastic anemia. V and J are TRBV6-1 and TRBJ2-6; weak D call: TRBD1 (6 bases). The CDR3 nucleotides are TGTGCCAGCAGTGGAACAGGGTCGGGGGCCAACGTCCTGACTTTC. Its protein product is CASSGTGSGANVLTF.